This T cell receptor (beta chain) derives from a study of blood T cell repertoires in COVID-19. Study background: Specimens from acute and convalescent COVID-19 originated in the United States, Italy and Spain.

Original processing methods: Reference gene primer amplification gave nucleated cell count estimates. The protocol was immunoSEQ multiplex PCR, while the TCRdb copy is restricted to in-frame clones and leaves out a portion. V, J and clone size reflect that table, while D and trimming were determined from the DNA. The sample includes fewer than 600,000 clones, 89% of them seen just once. Patients from Seattle were sampled longitudinally, starting during active infection. This CDR3 comprises 15 residues. Trimming took off 2 bases at V and 4 bases at J, with 14 bases between the two ends. Germline V lookup: CDR1 MNHEY, CDR2 SVGAGI.

Sequenced: peripheral blood. The rearrangement joins TRBV6-5 to TRBJ1-2, with a weak D call TRBD1 (6 bases). The clonotype was recovered from a man between 18 and 35 years old with COVID-19, enrolled during active disease. CDR3 sequence reads: CASSYGGGARYGYTF. The CDR3 region has the DNA TGTGCCAGCAGTTACGGAGGGGGGGCCCGCTATGGCTACACCTTC.